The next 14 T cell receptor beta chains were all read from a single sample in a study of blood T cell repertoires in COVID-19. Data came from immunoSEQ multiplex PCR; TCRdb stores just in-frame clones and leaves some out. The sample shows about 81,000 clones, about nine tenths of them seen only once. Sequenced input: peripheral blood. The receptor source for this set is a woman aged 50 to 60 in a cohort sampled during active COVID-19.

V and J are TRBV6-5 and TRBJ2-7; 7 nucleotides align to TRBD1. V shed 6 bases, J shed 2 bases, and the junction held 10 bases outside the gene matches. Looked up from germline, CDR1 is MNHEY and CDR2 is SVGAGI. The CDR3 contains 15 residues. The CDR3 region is CASRGDRDPPYEQYF. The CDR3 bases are TGTGCCAGCAGGGGCGACAGGGATCCCCCCTACGAGCAGTACTTC.

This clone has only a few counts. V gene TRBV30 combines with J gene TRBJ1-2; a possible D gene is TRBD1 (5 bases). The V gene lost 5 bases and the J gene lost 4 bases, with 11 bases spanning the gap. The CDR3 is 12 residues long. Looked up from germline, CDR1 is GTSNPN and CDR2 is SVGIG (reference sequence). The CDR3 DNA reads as TGTGCCTGGGCGGGGGGTGGCTATGGCTACACCTTC. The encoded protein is CAWAGGGYGYTF.

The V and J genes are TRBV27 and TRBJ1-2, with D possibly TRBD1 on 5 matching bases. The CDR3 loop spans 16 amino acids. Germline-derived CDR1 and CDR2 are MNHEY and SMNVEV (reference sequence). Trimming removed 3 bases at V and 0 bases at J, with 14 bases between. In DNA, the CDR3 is TGTGCCAGCAGTTTGGTTGGGGGAGGAGCTAACTATGGCTACACCTTC. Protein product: CASSLVGGGANYGYTF.

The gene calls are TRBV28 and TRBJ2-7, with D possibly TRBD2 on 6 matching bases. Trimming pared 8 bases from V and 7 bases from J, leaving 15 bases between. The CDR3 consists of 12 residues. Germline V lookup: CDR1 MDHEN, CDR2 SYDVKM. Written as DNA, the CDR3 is TGTGCCAGCTGGTCGGGAGCGAGGGAGCAGTACTTC. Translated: CASWSGAREQYF. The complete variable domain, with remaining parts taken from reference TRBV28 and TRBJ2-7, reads DVKVTQSSRYLVKRTGEKVFLECVQDMDHENMFWYRQDPGLGLRLIYFSYDVKMKEKGDIPEGYSVSREKKERFSLILESASTNQTSMYLCASWSGAREQYFGPGTRLTVT.

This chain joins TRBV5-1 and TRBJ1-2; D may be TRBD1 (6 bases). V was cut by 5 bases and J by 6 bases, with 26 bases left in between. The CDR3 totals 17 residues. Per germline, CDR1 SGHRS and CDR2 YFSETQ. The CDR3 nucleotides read TGCGCCAGCAGATCGCCCGCGGTGGACAGACCGTCTAATGGCTACACCTTC. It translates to CASRSPAVDRPSNGYTF.

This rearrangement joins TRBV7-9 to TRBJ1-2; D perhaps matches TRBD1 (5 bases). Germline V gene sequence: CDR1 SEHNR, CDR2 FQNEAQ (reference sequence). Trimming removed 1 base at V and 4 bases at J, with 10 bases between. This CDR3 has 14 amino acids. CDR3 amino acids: CASSLDRSGYGYTF. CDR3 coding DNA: TGTGCCAGCAGCTTAGACAGGTCCGGCTATGGCTACACCTTC.

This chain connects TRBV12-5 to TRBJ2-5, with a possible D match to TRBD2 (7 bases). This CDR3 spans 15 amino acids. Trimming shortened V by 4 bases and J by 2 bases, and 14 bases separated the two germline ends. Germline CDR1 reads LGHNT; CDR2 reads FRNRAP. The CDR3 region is CASGWGREWQETQYF. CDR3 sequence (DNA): TGTGCTAGTGGTTGGGGGCGGGAGTGGCAAGAGACCCAGTACTTC.

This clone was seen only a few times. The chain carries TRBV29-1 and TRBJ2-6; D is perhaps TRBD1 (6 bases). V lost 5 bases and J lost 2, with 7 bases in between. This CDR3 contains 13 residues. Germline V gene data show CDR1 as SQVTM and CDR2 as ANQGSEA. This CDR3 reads CSVSGAGANVLTF. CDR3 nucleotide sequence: TGCAGCGTTTCAGGGGCTGGGGCCAACGTCCTGACTTTC.

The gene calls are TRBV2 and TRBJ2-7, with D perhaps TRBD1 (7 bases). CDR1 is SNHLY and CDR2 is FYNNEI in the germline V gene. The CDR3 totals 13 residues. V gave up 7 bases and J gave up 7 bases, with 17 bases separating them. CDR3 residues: CASTRGVPWEQYF. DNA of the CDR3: TGTGCCAGCACCAGGGGGGTTCCTTGGGAGCAGTACTTC. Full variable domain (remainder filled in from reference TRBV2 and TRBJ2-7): EPEVTQTPSHQVTQMGQEVILRCVPISNHLYFYWYRQILGQKVEFLVSFYNNEISEKSEIFDDQFSVERPDGSNFTLKIRSTKLEDSAMYFCASTRGVPWEQYFGPGTRLTVT.

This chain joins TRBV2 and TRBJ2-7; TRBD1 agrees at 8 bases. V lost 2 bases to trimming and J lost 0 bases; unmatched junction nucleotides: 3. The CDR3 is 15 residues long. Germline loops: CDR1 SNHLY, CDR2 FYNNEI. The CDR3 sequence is CASSEYRGTSYEQYF. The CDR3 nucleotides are TGTGCCAGCAGTGAATACAGGGGGACCTCCTACGAGCAGTACTTC.

This CDR3 reads CATSDPIGQGNEQFF. CDR3 in DNA: TGTGCCACCAGTGATCCGATCGGACAGGGCAATGAGCAGTTCTTC. This rearrangement joins TRBV24-1 to TRBJ2-1, with TRBD1 matching 8 bases. The germline V gene encodes CDR1 KGHDR and CDR2 SFDVKD. V shed 3 bases and J 6 bases; nucleotides not matched to a gene: 6. This CDR3 has 15 amino acids.

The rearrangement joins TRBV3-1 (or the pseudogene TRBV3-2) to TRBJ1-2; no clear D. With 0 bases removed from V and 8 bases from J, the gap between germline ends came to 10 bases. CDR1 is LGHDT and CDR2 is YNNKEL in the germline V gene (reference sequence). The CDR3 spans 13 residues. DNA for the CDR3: TGTGCCAGCAGCCAAGACCGGGTGTCGGGCTACACCTTC. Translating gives CASSQDRVSGYTF.

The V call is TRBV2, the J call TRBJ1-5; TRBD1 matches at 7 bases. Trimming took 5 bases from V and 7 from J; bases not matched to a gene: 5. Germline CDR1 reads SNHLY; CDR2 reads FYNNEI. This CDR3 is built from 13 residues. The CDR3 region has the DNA TGTGCCAGCAGTCCACAGGGGAAGCAGCCCCAGCATTTT. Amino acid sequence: CASSPQGKQPQHF. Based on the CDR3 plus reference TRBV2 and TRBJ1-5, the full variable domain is EPEVTQTPSHQVTQMGQEVILRCVPISNHLYFYWYRQILGQKVEFLVSFYNNEISEKSEIFDDQFSVERPDGSNFTLKIRSTKLEDSAMYFCASSPQGKQPQHFGDGTRLSIL.

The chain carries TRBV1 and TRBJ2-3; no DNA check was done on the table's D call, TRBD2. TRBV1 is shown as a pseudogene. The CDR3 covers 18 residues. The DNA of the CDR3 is TGCACCAGCAGCCAATCGGGAATAGAAGCGATACATGGTCATACGCAGTATTTT. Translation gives CTSSQSGIEAIHGHTQYF.